This T cell receptor beta chain was recorded in a study of graft-versus-host responses after intestinal transplantation. At the level of the study: For two to four years after anti-thymocyte globulin induction, all recipients took tacrolimus and steroids.

Profiling relied on immunoSEQ multiplex PCR, and the TCRdb table lists in-frame clones only, not all of them. The sample holds 15,000 to 20,000 clones; approximately 35% are singletons and the top ten take 1.5% to 2%. Investigators plated 200,000 CFSE-labeled responder cells together with 200,000 irradiated stimulator cells labeled with violet dye. CD3+CD4+ and CD3+CD8+ responders that were proliferating and CFSE-low were sorted post-reaction. Regarding the study as a whole: Researchers found GvH clones in recipient marrow, and some showed up first in ileum or blood.

This clone was counted only a few times. V gave up 4 bases and J gave up 7 bases; unmatched junction bases: 8. Germline assignment: CDR1 SGDLS and CDR2 YYNGEE. The CDR3 totals 15 residues. Material: alloreactive CD4+ T cells from a mixed lymphocyte reaction culture, obtained before transplantation. The subset: CFSE-low proliferating T cells sorted from approximately six-day pre-transplant mixed lymphocyte reaction (GvH or HvG direction). The receptor's source is a human patient who was an organ donor for intestinal transplantation. The V and J genes are TRBV9 and TRBJ2-1; 10 nucleotides line up with TRBD2. The CDR3 nucleotides read TGTGCCAGCAGCCTTTCAGCGGGAGGGTCAAATGAGCAGTTCTTC. Protein: CASSLSAGGSNEQFF.